What follows are 9 T cell receptor beta chains derived from one specimen sequenced in a study of T cell changes during pregnancy in multiple sclerosis. Produced via immunoSEQ multiplex PCR; TCRdb's table is partial and in-frame only. The repertoire holds over 50,000 clones, with just under 90% as singletons. The sample in question was peripheral blood, obtained in the first trimester of pregnancy. These receptors came from a female donor in good health, enrolled as a control in a pregnancy study.

This clone showed up just once. This chain connects TRBV5-5 to TRBJ1-4, with D maybe TRBD1 (5 bases). V lost 0 bases to trimming and J lost 7 bases, with 22 bases between them. CDR1 and CDR2 from the germline V gene are SGHKS and YYEKEE (reference sequence). The CDR3 has 18 residues. CDR3 sequence: CASSLVVTGRGGREKLFF. For the CDR3, the DNA is TGTGCCAGCAGCTTGGTAGTCACCGGGAGGGGAGGTCGTGAAAAACTGTTTTTT.

V usage is TRBV15 and J usage is TRBJ1-2, with 9 bases identical to TRBD1. The CDR3 is 16 residues long. The J segment lost 7 bases and the V segment lost 2 bases, leaving 11 bases of the junction unmatched. CDR1 and CDR2 from the germline V gene are LNHNV and YYDKDF (reference sequence). The CDR3 bases are TGTGCCACCAGCAGACGACAGGGGGTCTCCCCCCCTGGCTACACCTTC. Protein sequence: CATSRRQGVSPPGYTF.

The J gene is TRBJ2-3, the V gene TRBV5-1, with TRBD1 matching 8 bases. V trimming: 4 bases; J trimming: 1 base; junction bases outside the gene matches: 14. Germline assignment: CDR1 SGHRS and CDR2 YFSETQ. This CDR3 has 18 amino acids. The CDR3 nucleotides read TGCGCCAGCAGCCCGGAACCTCAGGGGGCACCTCGCACAGATACGCAGTATTTT. Its translation: CASSPEPQGAPRTDTQYF.

The V and J genes are TRBV10-3 and TRBJ1-2; D is ambiguous. Germline values: CDR1 ENHRY, CDR2 SYGVKD. This CDR3 has 14 residues. The V end was cut by 6 bases, the J end by 2 bases, with 13 bases between. CDR3 residues: CAIRRAGENYGYTF. CDR3 coding DNA: TGTGCCATCAGGCGGGCAGGTGAAAACTATGGCTACACCTTC.

Points on this clone: Mismatch with germline at one junction end may stem from a read error. The chain is built from TRBV29-1 and TRBJ2-3; a possible D gene is TRBD2 (6 bases). The germline gives CDR1 SQVTM, CDR2 ANQGSEA. This CDR3 spans 12 amino acids. DNA of the CDR3: TGCAGCGTTGAAGATCGTCGGGGGTCCTGGATTTTT. It is translated as CSVEDRRGSWIF.

The V call is TRBV11-3, the J call TRBJ2-2; 9 bases line up with TRBD1. The CDR3 contains 14 residues. Losses at the gene ends were 3 bases for V and 7 bases for J; bases not matched to a gene: 3. Looked up from germline, CDR1 is SGHNT and CDR2 is YENEEA. The CDR3 loop is CASSLGQGFGELFF. CDR3 nucleotides: TGTGCCAGCAGCTTGGGACAGGGCTTCGGGGAGCTGTTTTTT.

This clone occurred a few times. CDR3 residues: CASSQDDQGEQFF. The CDR3 nucleotides read TGCGCCAGCAGCCAAGATGACCAGGGTGAGCAGTTCTTC. J is TRBJ2-1 and V is TRBV4-3, with a weak D call TRBD1 (5 bases). V was pared by 0 bases and J by 9 bases, with 9 bases between. CDR1 is LGHNA and CDR2 is YSLEER in the germline V gene. This CDR3 region has 13 residues.

This rearrangement joins TRBV19 to TRBJ2-2; possible D gene TRBD1, 7 bases. The V and J ends lost 6 bases and 7 bases respectively, with 18 bases between them. The germline CDR1 and CDR2 sequences are LNHDA and SQIVND (reference sequence). The CDR3 consists of 15 residues. CDR3 residues: CASSRTQGGGGELFF. The DNA for the CDR3 is TGTGCCAGTAGCCGAACTCAGGGGGGTGGCGGGGAGCTGTTTTTT.

This chain uses TRBV7-2 with TRBJ2-1, with D possibly TRBD2 on 5 matching bases. CDR3 length equals 14 residues. CDR1 and CDR2 (germline): SGHTA, FQGNSA. V was cut by 10 bases and J by 5 bases, with 18 bases left in between. In DNA, the CDR3 is TGTGCCACCACGGGGTCGCGAGTGGACAATGAGCAGTTCTTC. It codes for CATTGSRVDNEQFF.